The 21 T cell receptor beta chains below all came from one sample that was sequenced in a study of lymphopenia after photon versus proton radiotherapy (dated by TCRdb to the late 2010s). The library came from the immunoSEQ multiplex PCR assay. Here the immuneACCESS table is served through TCRdb, limited to in-frame sequences with V and J called. Missing clones are a known gap in these copies; in checked studies unresolved V genes cover under half, and the rest lacks a known reason. Counted in this sample were 23,000 or so clones; roughly 87% of them appeared once. Roughly 19% of the sample is taken by the ten largest. This sample comprised peripheral blood, obtained from a patient treated with photon-based radiotherapy. The origin of the receptors is a man aged 50 to 59 with gastric cancer.

The genes are TRBV5-6 and TRBJ1-3, with D perhaps matching TRBD1 (5 bases). Germline CDR1 is SGHDT and CDR2 is YYEEEE. V lost 4 bases, J lost 3 bases, and 14 bases lay in between. CDR3 length: 15 residues. CDR3 in amino acids: CASSVQGRGGNTIYF. For the CDR3, the DNA is TGTGCCAGCAGCGTCCAGGGTCGGGGTGGAAACACCATATATTTT.

The chain carries TRBV5-5 and TRBJ2-2, with a tentative D call TRBD2 (5 bases). Trimming stripped 3 bases from V and 9 bases from J, with 12 bases between. The CDR3 spans 13 residues. Germline assignment: CDR1 SGHKS and CDR2 YYEKEE (reference sequence). Written as DNA, the CDR3 is TGTGCCAGCAGCTCCTGGACGGGAAGGGAGCTGTTTTTT. This encodes CASSSWTGRELFF.

The chain recombines TRBV15 with TRBJ1-1; 7 bases agree with TRBD1. The V gene's germline CDR1 is LNHNV and CDR2 YYDKDF (reference sequence). The length of the CDR3 is 17 residues. V dropped 0 bases and J dropped 6; count of bases not matched to a gene: 13. The chain's CDR3 is CATSRDPGQIFVPEAFF. DNA of the CDR3: TGTGCCACCAGCAGAGATCCGGGACAGATATTTGTCCCTGAAGCTTTCTTT.

This clone was counted a single time. The chain links TRBV7-2 to TRBJ2-2, with 16 positions matching TRBD2. CDR1 and CDR2 from the germline V gene are SGHTA and FQGNSA. The V and J ends lost 3 bases and 6 bases, in that order; junction bases with no gene match: 10. CDR3 length equals 19 residues. CDR3 DNA: TGTGCCAGCAGCTTCACCGGGACTAGCGGGGGGGCATTGTCCGGGGAGCTGTTTTTT. Translating it yields CASSFTGTSGGALSGELFF.

The chain joins TRBV11-2 to TRBJ2-7; D possibly corresponds to TRBD1 (6 bases). The CDR3 spans 14 residues. The germline V and J ends were trimmed by 1 base and 5 bases, with 12 bases remaining between them. The germline V gene has CDR1 SGHAT and CDR2 FQNNGV. CDR3 amino acids: CASSLVGRGNEQYV. The CDR3 DNA is TGTGCCAGCAGCTTAGTGGGCAGGGGAAACGAGCAGTACGTC.

The CDR3 DNA reads as TGCGCCAGCAGGGCAGGATACAATGAGCAGTTCTTC. It encodes CASRAGYNEQFF. J is TRBJ2-1 and V is TRBV10-2; D gene unclear. The germline V gene encodes CDR1 WSHSY and CDR2 SAAADI. This CDR3 is 12 amino acids long. V gave up 6 bases and J gave up 4 bases, with 7 bases separating them.

The chain uses TRBV7-2 and TRBJ2-5, with no clear D. Germline V lookup: CDR1 SGHTA, CDR2 FQGNSA. CDR3 size: 13 residues. With 5 bases removed from V and 5 bases from J, the gap between germline ends came to 12 bases. The CDR3 region has the DNA TGTGCCAGCAGCCCGCGCATGGGTGAGACCCAGTACTTC. Amino acids: CASSPRMGETQYF.

J is TRBJ2-7 and V is TRBV10-3; 8 bases line up with TRBD1. The CDR3 covers 12 residues. Germline-derived CDR1 and CDR2 are ENHRY and SYGVKD. The ends lost 10 bases at V and 5 bases at J; junction bases unmatched: 7. Here the CDR3 DNA reads TGTGCCACCGGACAGGGTAGGAACGAGCAGTACTTC. It specifies CATGQGRNEQYF.

This sequence joins TRBV6-4 and TRBJ1-2; 9 bases align to TRBD1. With V trimmed by 4 bases and J by 1 base, 7 bases remained unmatched. Per the germline V gene, CDR1 is MRHNA and CDR2 is SNTAGT. The CDR3 sequence is 16 residues long. This CDR3 is CASSVSPGQGNYGYTF. The DNA for the CDR3 is TGTGCCAGCAGTGTTTCACCGGGACAGGGTAACTATGGCTACACCTTC.

This rearrangement joins TRBV5-8 to TRBJ2-5; no clear D. Germline V gene lookup returns CDR1 SGHTS and CDR2 YDEGEE. The CDR3 contains 14 residues. V was cut by 0 bases and J by 2 bases, with 8 bases left in between. CDR3 protein: CASSLVKLQETQYF. Here the CDR3 DNA reads TGTGCCAGCAGCTTGGTCAAACTTCAAGAGACCCAGTACTTC.

The chain recombines TRBV27 with TRBJ2-2, with D perhaps assigned TRBD1 or TRBD2 (6 bases each). The V and J ends lost 8 bases and 2 bases respectively, with 18 bases between them. There are 16 residues in the CDR3. Looked up from germline, CDR1 is MNHEY and CDR2 is SMNVEV (reference sequence). The CDR3 region has the DNA TGTGCCAGCCGCATACTTCGGGGGCCCAACACCGGGGAGCTGTTTTTT. Amino acid sequence: CASRILRGPNTGELFF.

The rearrangement joins TRBV6-6 to TRBJ1-5; possibly TRBD1 for D (6 bases). CDR3 size: 13 residues. The germline V gene encodes CDR1 MNHNY and CDR2 SVGAGI (reference sequence). V lost 2 bases, J lost 6 bases, and 8 bases lay in between. The CDR3 region has the DNA TGTGCCAGCAGTTACCGAGGGGGTCAGCCCCAGCATTTT. Its translation: CASSYRGGQPQHF.

The V call is TRBV9, the J call TRBJ2-2; tentatively, D is TRBD1 (6 bases). CDR1 and CDR2 (germline): SGDLS, YYNGEE. This CDR3 has 15 amino acids. Trimming cost V 4 bases and J 2 bases, with 12 bases left between them. The CDR3 here is CASSRIGTNTGELFF. In nucleotides, the CDR3 is TGTGCCAGCAGCCGTATCGGGACAAACACCGGGGAGCTGTTTTTT.

V gene TRBV1 combines with J gene TRBJ2-7; the table's D call, TRBD2, was not checked against the DNA. TRBV1 is deemed a pseudogene. The CDR3 is 14 amino acids. The CDR3 loop is CTSRGWEGLGEQYV. CDR3 DNA sequence: TGCACCAGCCGTGGGTGGGAGGGGCTTGGGGAGCAGTACGTC.

The gene calls are TRBV4-2 and TRBJ2-3; D possibly corresponds to TRBD1 (5 bases). The CDR3 covers 15 residues. Deletions cut 0 bases from V and 4 bases from J, with 11 bases between. CDR1 and CDR2 (germline): LGHNA, YNFKEQ. This CDR3 reads CASSQDNIGADTQYF. The CDR3 bases are TGTGCCAGCAGCCAAGATAATATAGGGGCAGATACGCAGTATTTT.

This chain links TRBV6-1 with TRBJ2-7, with 10 bases aligning to TRBD2. CDR3 length equals 14 residues. CDR1 is MNHNS, CDR2 SASEGT, per germline. J was trimmed by 1 base and V by 5 bases; bases with no gene match: 2. CDR3 in amino acids: CASSLSGGSYEQYV. The CDR3 DNA follows: TGTGCCAGCAGTCTTAGCGGGGGGTCCTACGAGCAGTACGTC.

The chain combines TRBV12-5 with TRBJ2-7; 9 nucleotides match TRBD1. The CDR3 runs to 15 residues. In germline, CDR1 is LGHNT, CDR2 FRNRAP. CDR3: CADLTGGRLHYEQYV. The CDR3 region has the DNA TGTGCAGACCTTACAGGGGGCAGACTTCACTACGAGCAGTACGTC.

This clone was detected only once. The V call is TRBV7-6, the J call TRBJ1-1; no clear D. Germline CDR1 reads SGHVS; CDR2 reads FNYEAQ. V dropped 3 bases and J dropped 2 bases, with 10 bases sitting between them. This CDR3 contains 14 residues. CDR3 bases: TGTGCCAGCAGCTTTCGGGGTTTCAACACTGAAGCTTTCTTT. It yields the protein CASSFRGFNTEAFF.

CDR3 DNA sequence: TGTGCCAGTAGCGTCGCGGGTCGCTCTGGAAACACCATATATTTT. It yields the protein CASSVAGRSGNTIYF. This sequence joins TRBV19 and TRBJ1-3; no firm D call. Germline lookup yields CDR1 LNHDA and CDR2 SQIVND (reference sequence). V was clipped by 6 bases and J by 0 bases, with 12 bases between them. The CDR3 is 15 residues long.

The chain links TRBV4-3 to TRBJ1-2; D is unclear. CDR1 is LGHNA and CDR2 is YSLEER in the germline V gene. V was shortened by 1 base and J by 4 bases, with 13 bases between the two germline ends. The CDR3 has 15 amino acids. CDR3 in amino acids: CASSQVEGQPYGYTF. DNA of the CDR3: TGCGCCAGCAGCCAAGTAGAAGGGCAGCCCTATGGCTACACCTTC.

J is TRBJ2-4 and V is TRBV18; D gene unclear. V lost 2 bases and J 0 bases, leaving 11 bases between the germline ends. Germline-derived CDR1 and CDR2 are KGHSH and LQKENI. The CDR3 consists of 16 residues. CDR3 DNA sequence: TGTGCCAGCTCACCAAGGGCTAGACTAGCCAAAAACATTCAGTACTTC. Translation gives CASSPRARLAKNIQYF.